A selection of T cell receptor beta chains follows, all from one sample in a study of identical twins. TCRdb itself ran the 5' RACE reads through MiXCR, one entry per CDR3 protein. Of hundreds of thousands of distinct CDR3 sequences listed, 21% are singletons. The same sample was also used in a study of T cells expressing NK-cell markers.

Sequences were obtained from PBMCs. These receptors all stem from a woman younger than 30 in good health. The CDR3 runs from the conserved cysteine through the conserved F or W. The order of the fields is J gene, CDR3 length, clone size, D gene, V gene, CDR3 DNA, CDR3 protein. A D gene is named only where the DNA matches it firmly. Clone size, where shown, is once, few, many, or a class for clones that have expanded.

J gene: TRBJ1-5; CDR3 length: 14; clone size: -; D gene: -; V gene: TRBV19; CDR3 DNA: TGTGCCAGTACCCAGGTACTTTACGGCCAGCCCCAGCATTTT; CDR3 protein: CASTQVLYGQPQHF
J gene: TRBJ2-1; CDR3 length: 13; clone size: few; D gene: -; V gene: TRBV3-1; CDR3 DNA: TGTGCCAGCAGCCCTCGACTAGGCCCGGGGCAGTTCTTC; CDR3 protein: CASSPRLGPGQFF
J gene: TRBJ1-1; CDR3 length: 13; clone size: -; D gene: -; V gene: TRBV19; CDR3 DNA: TGTGCCAGTAGTTGGGGGCCAAGCACTGAAGCTTTCTTT; CDR3 protein: CASSWGPSTEAFF
J gene: TRBJ2-1; CDR3 length: 13; clone size: few; D gene: TRBD2; V gene: TRBV5-6; CDR3 DNA: TGTGCCAGCAGCTTATTTGGCGGGGGGGCACAGTTCTTC; CDR3 protein: CASSLFGGGAQFF
J gene: TRBJ1-5; CDR3 length: 13; clone size: -; D gene: -; V gene: TRBV20-1; CDR3 DNA: TGCAGTGCGTTGACAGGAGTCAGGCAGCCCCAGCATTTT; CDR3 protein: CSALTGVRQPQHF
J gene: TRBJ1-2; CDR3 length: 11; clone size: -; D gene: -; V gene: TRBV19; CDR3 DNA: TGTGCCAGTAGTATGTCTTTGTTCTACACCTTC; CDR3 protein: CASSMSLFYTF
J gene: TRBJ1-2; CDR3 length: 13; clone size: -; D gene: -; V gene: TRBV3-1; CDR3 DNA: TGTGCCAGCAGCCAAAGGCCAGGGGATGGCTACACCTTC; CDR3 protein: CASSQRPGDGYTF
J gene: TRBJ2-7; CDR3 length: 12; clone size: many; D gene: -; V gene: TRBV5-5; CDR3 DNA: TGTGCCAGCAGCTTCACCGGAGGCGAGCAGTACTTC; CDR3 protein: CASSFTGGEQYF
J gene: TRBJ2-1; CDR3 length: 19; clone size: -; D gene: -; V gene: TRBV12-3/TRBV12-4; CDR3 DNA: TGTGCCAGTAAGTCCGGTCGGGGTAACGGTGTGAGCTCCTACAATGAGCAGTTCTTC; CDR3 protein: CASKSGRGNGVSSYNEQFF
J gene: TRBJ2-1; CDR3 length: 15; clone size: -; D gene: TRBD2; V gene: TRBV7-2; CDR3 DNA: TGTGCCAGCAGCTTAGGTAGCGGGGACTACAATGAGCAGTTCTTC; CDR3 protein: CASSLGSGDYNEQFF
J gene: TRBJ2-1; CDR3 length: 15; clone size: few; D gene: -; V gene: TRBV2; CDR3 DNA: TGTGCCAGCAGTGAAGCATCGAGGGGGGTCAGTGAGCAGTTCTTC; CDR3 protein: CASSEASRGVSEQFF